This passage covers 14 T cell receptor beta chains from one sample sequenced in a study of T cell repertoires in cytomegalovirus infection. TCRdb reprocessed the reads via MiXCR and lists one record per CDR3 protein. The table lists approximately 500,000 distinct CDR3 sequences, about 11% of them singletons. The sequenced material came from PBMCs. All receptors come from a human donor in good health (CMV status not recorded). Some clones in this sample may be carry-over from other donors' samples.

This clonotype occurred many times. The J gene is TRBJ2-1, the V gene TRBV15, with TRBD2 matching 11 bases. CDR1 is LNHNV, CDR2 YYDKDF, per germline (reference sequence). V lost 3 bases, J lost 4 bases, and 5 bases stayed unmatched. The CDR3 runs to 16 residues. The CDR3 spells CATSRAGTSGYNEQFF. The CDR3 DNA reads as TGTGCCACCAGCAGGGCCGGGACTAGCGGTTACAATGAGCAGTTCTTC.

V and J are TRBV2 and TRBJ2-2; 11 positions agree with TRBD2. Trimming removed 6 bases from V and 3 bases from J; junction bases left unmatched: 6. Germline lookup yields CDR1 SNHLY and CDR2 FYNNEI. The CDR3 length is 16 residues. The DNA of the CDR3 is TGTGCCAGCAGAGCCGGGACTAGCGGTTACACCGGGGAGCTGTTTTTT. It is translated as CASRAGTSGYTGELFF.

The chain recombines TRBV7-9 with TRBJ2-5; D perhaps matches TRBD1 (6 bases). Per the germline V gene, CDR1 is SEHNR and CDR2 is FQNEAQ (reference sequence). The germline V and J ends were trimmed by 1 base and 9 bases, with 18 bases remaining between them. There are 15 residues in the CDR3. This CDR3 reads CASSLVTYRDEAQYF. The CDR3 DNA sequence: TGTGCCAGCAGCTTAGTAACCTACAGGGATGAGGCCCAGTACTTC.

This clonotype was counted a few times. This chain links TRBV7-9 with TRBJ1-3; a weak D match, TRBD1 (5 bases). The CDR3 is made up of 17 amino acids. The germline V gene has CDR1 SEHNR and CDR2 FQNEAQ (reference sequence). V was shortened by 1 base and J by 0 bases, with 13 bases between the two germline ends. This chain's CDR3 is CASSLGGGNPSGNTIYF. The DNA for the CDR3 is TGTGCCAGCAGCTTAGGGGGCGGTAACCCCTCTGGAAACACCATATATTTT.

This clonotype was detected only a few times. The rearrangement joins TRBV20-1 to TRBJ2-7; 8 bases match TRBD1. Germline CDR1 is DFQATT and CDR2 is SNEGSKA (reference sequence). V was clipped by 2 bases and J by 5 bases; unmatched bases: 2. The CDR3 has 12 residues. The CDR3 region is CSARNRGDEQYF. The CDR3 DNA reads as TGCAGTGCTAGAAACAGGGGGGACGAGCAGTACTTC.

This clonotype was recorded at least ten times. The rearrangement uses TRBV4-1 and TRBJ1-5; D possibly corresponds to TRBD1 (6 bases). The CDR3 sequence is 15 residues long. The V end was cut by 6 bases, the J end by 4 bases, with 16 bases between. Germline V gene lookup returns CDR1 MGHRA and CDR2 YSYEKL. The CDR3 region has the DNA TGCGCCAGCAGTCTAACAGGTCAGGGGAATCAGCCCCAGCATTTT. Translation gives CASSLTGQGNQPQHF.

Many counts were recorded for this clonotype. This rearrangement joins TRBV7-7 to TRBJ2-2; D not resolved. V dropped 6 bases and J dropped 3 bases, with 14 bases sitting between them. CDR3 length equals 15 residues. CDR1 is SSHAT and CDR2 is FNYEAQ in the germline V gene (reference sequence). The CDR3 spells CASSPATGDTGELFF. The CDR3 DNA reads as TGTGCCAGCAGTCCTGCGACTGGCGACACCGGGGAGCTGTTTTTT.

In its sample, this clonotype was seen many times. This chain uses TRBV14 with TRBJ1-1, with D possibly TRBD1 on 5 matching bases. Trimming shortened V by 5 bases and J by 1 base, and 17 bases separated the two germline ends. Germline loops: CDR1 SGHDN, CDR2 FVKESK. The CDR3 length is 16 residues. The CDR3 sequence: CASSNNRGNTNTEAFF. Here the CDR3 DNA reads TGTGCCAGCAGCAACAATAGGGGAAACACGAACACTGAAGCTTTCTTT.

In this sample, this clonotype turned up a few times. V and J are TRBV12-3 or TRBV12-4 and TRBJ1-2; D perhaps matches TRBD1 (5 bases). The CDR3 covers 13 residues. Trimming removed 2 bases from V and 7 bases from J, with 11 bases in between. CDR3 residues: CASSLQGLGGYTF. The CDR3 nucleotides read TGTGCCAGCAGTTTACAGGGTTTGGGTGGCTACACCTTC.

Details on this clonotype: The conserved final phenylalanine or tryptophan is absent from the CDR3, which likely points to a read error. The chain is built from TRBV15 and TRBJ2-1; no reliable D call. Trimming pared 3 bases from V and 4 bases from J, leaving 4 bases between. The length of the CDR3 is 12 residues. The germline V gene encodes CDR1 LNHNV and CDR2 YYDKDF (reference sequence). Written as DNA, the CDR3 is TGTGCCACCAGCAGCTCGTACAATGAGCAGTTCTAC. Its protein product is CATSSSYNEQFY.

The sample holds a few counts of this clonotype. The gene calls are TRBV27 and TRBJ1-5; no definite D call. V lost 2 bases, J lost 0 bases, and 11 bases lay in between. The germline V gene has CDR1 MNHEY and CDR2 SMNVEV (reference sequence). This CDR3 contains 16 residues. The CDR3 DNA is TGTGCCAGCAGTTTAGTCCCCGGATATAGCAATCAGCCCCAGCATTTT. Residues: CASSLVPGYSNQPQHF.

This clonotype has at least ten counts. J is TRBJ2-3 and V is TRBV10-3, with a possible D match to TRBD2 (6 bases). Trimming pared 1 base from V and 4 bases from J, leaving 15 bases between. This CDR3 has 16 amino acids. Germline CDR1 reads ENHRY; CDR2 reads SYGVKD. CDR3 DNA: TGTGCCATCAGTGAGTTTGGCGCCGGCGGGGCAGATACGCAGTATTTT. Protein sequence: CAISEFGAGGADTQYF.

This clonotype was counted a few times. The chain links TRBV30 to TRBJ2-1; tentatively, D is TRBD1 (6 bases). This CDR3 has 16 amino acids. The V end lost 1 base, the J end lost 4 bases, and 17 bases lay between the germline ends. CDR1 and CDR2 (germline): GTSNPN, SVGIG (reference sequence). CDR3 in amino acids: CAWSALTGQPYNEQFF. DNA of the CDR3: TGTGCCTGGAGTGCCCTGACAGGCCAACCATACAATGAGCAGTTCTTC.

This clonotype was counted ten times or more. The chain recombines TRBV20-1 with TRBJ1-4, with D unclear. The CDR3 runs 14 residues. CDR1 DFQATT and CDR2 SNEGSKA come from the germline V gene (reference sequence). Between the trimmed V and J ends, which lost 3 bases and 0 bases, there was a span of 8 bases. CDR3 nucleotide sequence: TGCAGTGCTAGCACAGCCGCAACTAATGAAAAACTGTTTTTT. Protein product: CSASTAATNEKLFF.